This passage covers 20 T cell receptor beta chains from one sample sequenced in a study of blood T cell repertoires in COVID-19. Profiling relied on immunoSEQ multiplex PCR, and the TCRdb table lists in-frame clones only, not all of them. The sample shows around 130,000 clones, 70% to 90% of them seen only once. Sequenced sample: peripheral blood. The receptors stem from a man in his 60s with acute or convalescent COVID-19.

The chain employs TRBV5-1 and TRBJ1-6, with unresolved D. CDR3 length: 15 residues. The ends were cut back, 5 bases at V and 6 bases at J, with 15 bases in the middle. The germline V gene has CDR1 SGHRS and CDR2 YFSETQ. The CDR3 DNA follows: TGCGCCAGCAGTCTGGGGAGGTCGGCTAATTCACCCCTCCACTTT. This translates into CASSLGRSANSPLHF.

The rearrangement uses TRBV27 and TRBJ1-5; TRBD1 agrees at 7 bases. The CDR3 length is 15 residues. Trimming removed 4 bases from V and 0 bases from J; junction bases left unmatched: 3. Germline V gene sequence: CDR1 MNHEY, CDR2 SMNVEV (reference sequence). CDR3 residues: CASSSGTDSNQPQHF. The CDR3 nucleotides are TGTGCCAGCAGTTCTGGGACAGATAGCAATCAGCCCCAGCATTTT.

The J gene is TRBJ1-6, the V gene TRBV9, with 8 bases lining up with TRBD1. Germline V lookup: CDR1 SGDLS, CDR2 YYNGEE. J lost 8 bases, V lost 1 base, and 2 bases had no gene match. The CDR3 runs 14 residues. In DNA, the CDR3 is TGTGCCAGCAGCGTACAGGGGGCTGATTCACCCCTCCACTTT. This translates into CASSVQGADSPLHF.

For the CDR3, the DNA is TGTGCCTGGAGTCCTAATCAGGGTAGGGCTTTCTTT. Translating it yields CAWSPNQGRAFF. The genes are TRBV30 and TRBJ1-1; D is possibly TRBD1 (5 bases). There are 12 residues in the CDR3. In germline, CDR1 is GTSNPN, CDR2 SVGIG (reference sequence). The V gene lost 2 bases and the J gene lost 11 bases, with 15 bases spanning the gap.

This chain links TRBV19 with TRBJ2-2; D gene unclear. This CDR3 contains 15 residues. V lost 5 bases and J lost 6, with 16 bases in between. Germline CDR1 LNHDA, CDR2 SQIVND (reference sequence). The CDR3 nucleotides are TGTGCCAGTAGTCGCCTCGACCGGGTACCCGGGGAGCTGTTTTTT. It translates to CASSRLDRVPGELFF.

CDR3 DNA: TGTGCCATCAATCACGGGAGTGGTACAGATACGCAGTATTTT. This gives the protein CAINHGSGTDTQYF. The rearrangement uses TRBV10-3 and TRBJ2-3; maybe TRBD2 (6 bases). Germline CDR1 ENHRY, CDR2 SYGVKD. Between the trimmed V and J ends, which lost 7 bases and 3 bases, there was a span of 14 bases. This CDR3 is 14 amino acids long.

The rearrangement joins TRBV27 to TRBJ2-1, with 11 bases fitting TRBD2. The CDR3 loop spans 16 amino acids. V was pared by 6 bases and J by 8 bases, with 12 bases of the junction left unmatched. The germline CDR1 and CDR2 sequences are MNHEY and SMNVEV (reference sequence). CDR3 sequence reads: CASRGQLAGGVYEQFF. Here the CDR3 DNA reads TGTGCCAGCAGGGGACAGCTAGCGGGAGGAGTCTATGAGCAGTTCTTC.

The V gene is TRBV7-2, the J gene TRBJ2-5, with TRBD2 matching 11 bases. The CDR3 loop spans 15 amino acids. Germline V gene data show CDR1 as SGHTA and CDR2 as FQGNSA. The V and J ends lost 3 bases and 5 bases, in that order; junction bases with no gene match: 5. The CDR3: CASSLIAGGGETQYF. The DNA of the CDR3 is TGTGCCAGCAGCTTGATAGCGGGAGGGGGGGAGACCCAGTACTTC. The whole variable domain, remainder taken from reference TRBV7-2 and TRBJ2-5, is GAGVSQSPSNKVTEKGKDVELRCDPISGHTALYWYRQSLGQGLEFLIYFQGNSAPDKSGLPSDRFSAERTGGSVSTLTIQRTQQEDSAVYLCASSLIAGGGETQYFGPGTRLLVL.

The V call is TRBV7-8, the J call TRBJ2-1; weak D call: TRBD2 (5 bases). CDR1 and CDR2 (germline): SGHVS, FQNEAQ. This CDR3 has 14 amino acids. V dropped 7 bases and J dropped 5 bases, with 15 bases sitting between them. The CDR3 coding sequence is TGTGCCAGCAAAAGTCAGGAGGCCAACAATGAGCAGTTCTTC. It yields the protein CASKSQEANNEQFF.

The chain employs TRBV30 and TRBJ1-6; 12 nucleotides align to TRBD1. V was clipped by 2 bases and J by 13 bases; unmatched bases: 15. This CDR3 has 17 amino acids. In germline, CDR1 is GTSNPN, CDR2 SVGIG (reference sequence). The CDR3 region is CAWSHRDRGPGEAPLHF. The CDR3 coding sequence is TGTGCCTGGAGTCACCGGGACAGGGGGCCAGGGGAGGCGCCCCTCCACTTT.

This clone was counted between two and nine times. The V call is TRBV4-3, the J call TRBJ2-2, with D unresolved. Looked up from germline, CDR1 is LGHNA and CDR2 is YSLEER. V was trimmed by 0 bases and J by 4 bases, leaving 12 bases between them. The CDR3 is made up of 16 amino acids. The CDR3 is CASSQDSTTITGELFF. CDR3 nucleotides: TGCGCCAGCAGCCAAGATTCCACTACCATCACCGGGGAGCTGTTTTTT.

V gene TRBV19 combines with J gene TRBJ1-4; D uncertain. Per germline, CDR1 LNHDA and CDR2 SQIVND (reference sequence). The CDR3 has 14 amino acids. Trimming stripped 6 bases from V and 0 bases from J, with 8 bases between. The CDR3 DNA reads TGTGCCAGTAGGGACTCACCAACTAATGAAAAACTGTTTTTT. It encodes CASRDSPTNEKLFF. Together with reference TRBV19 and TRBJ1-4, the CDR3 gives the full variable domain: DGGITQSPKYLFRKEGQNVTLSCEQNLNHDAMYWYRQDPGQGLRLIYYSQIVNDFQKGDIAEGYSVSREKKESFPLTVTSAQKNPTAFYLCASRDSPTNEKLFFGSGTQLSVL.

CDR3 DNA: TGTGCCTGGATGCGACGGGGGGGCAATGGCTACACCTTC. Translated, it gives CAWMRRGGNGYTF. The V gene is TRBV30, the J gene TRBJ1-2; the D gene is possibly TRBD1 (6 bases). The CDR3 has 13 amino acids. V lost 4 bases and J 6 bases, leaving 15 bases between the germline ends. From germline, CDR1 is GTSNPN and CDR2 SVGIG (reference sequence).

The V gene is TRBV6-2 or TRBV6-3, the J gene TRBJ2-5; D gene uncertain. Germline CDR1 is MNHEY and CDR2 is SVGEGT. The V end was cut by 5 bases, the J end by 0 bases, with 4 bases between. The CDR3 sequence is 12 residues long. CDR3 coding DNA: TGTGCCAGCAGTGGCAACCAAGAGACCCAGTACTTC. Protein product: CASSGNQETQYF.

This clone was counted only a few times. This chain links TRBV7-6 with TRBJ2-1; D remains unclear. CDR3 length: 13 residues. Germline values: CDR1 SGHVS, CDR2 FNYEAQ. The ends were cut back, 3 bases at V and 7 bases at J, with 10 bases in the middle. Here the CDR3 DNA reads TGTGCCAGCAGCTTGGGCATTAAGAATGAGCAGTTCTTC. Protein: CASSLGIKNEQFF.

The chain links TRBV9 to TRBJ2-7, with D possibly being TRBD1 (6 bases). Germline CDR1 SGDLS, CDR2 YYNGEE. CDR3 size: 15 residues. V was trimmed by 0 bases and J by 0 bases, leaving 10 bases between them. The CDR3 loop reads CASSVEGQGSYEQYF. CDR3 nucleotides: TGTGCCAGCAGCGTAGAGGGACAAGGCTCCTACGAGCAGTACTTC. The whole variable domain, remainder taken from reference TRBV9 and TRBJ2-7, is DSGVTQTPKHLITATGQRVTLRCSPRSGDLSVYWYQQSLDQGLQFLIQYYNGEERAKGNILERFSAQQFPDLHSELNLSSLELGDSALYFCASSVEGQGSYEQYFGPGTRLTVT.

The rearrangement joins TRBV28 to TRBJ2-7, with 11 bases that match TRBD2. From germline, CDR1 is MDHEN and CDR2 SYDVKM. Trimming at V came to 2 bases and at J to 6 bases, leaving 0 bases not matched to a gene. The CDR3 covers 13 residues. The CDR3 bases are TGTGCCAGCAGTTTAGGACTAGCGGGCGAGCAGTACTTC. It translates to CASSLGLAGEQYF.

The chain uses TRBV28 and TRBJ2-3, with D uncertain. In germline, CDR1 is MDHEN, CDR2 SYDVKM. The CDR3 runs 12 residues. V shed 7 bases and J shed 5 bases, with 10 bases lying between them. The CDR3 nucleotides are TGTGCCAGCAATCCCCCCGGAGATACGCAGTATTTT. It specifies CASNPPGDTQYF. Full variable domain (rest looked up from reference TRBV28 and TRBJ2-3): DVKVTQSSRYLVKRTGEKVFLECVQDMDHENMFWYRQDPGLGLRLIYFSYDVKMKEKGDIPEGYSVSREKKERFSLILESASTNQTSMYLCASNPPGDTQYFGPGTRLTVL.

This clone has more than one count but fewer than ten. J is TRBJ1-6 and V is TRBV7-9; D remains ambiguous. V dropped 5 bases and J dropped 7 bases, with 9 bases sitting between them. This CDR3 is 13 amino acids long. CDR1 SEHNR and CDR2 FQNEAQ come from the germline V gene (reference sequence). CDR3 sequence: CASSLEGNSPLHF. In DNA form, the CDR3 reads TGTGCCAGCAGCCTTGAGGGAAATTCACCCCTCCACTTT.

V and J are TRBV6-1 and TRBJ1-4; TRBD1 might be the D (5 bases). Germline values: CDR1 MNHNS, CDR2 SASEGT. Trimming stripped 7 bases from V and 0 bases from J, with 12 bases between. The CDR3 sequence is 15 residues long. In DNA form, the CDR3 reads TGTGCCAGCAAACCTGACAGTGCAACTAATGAAAAACTGTTTTTT. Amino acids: CASKPDSATNEKLFF.